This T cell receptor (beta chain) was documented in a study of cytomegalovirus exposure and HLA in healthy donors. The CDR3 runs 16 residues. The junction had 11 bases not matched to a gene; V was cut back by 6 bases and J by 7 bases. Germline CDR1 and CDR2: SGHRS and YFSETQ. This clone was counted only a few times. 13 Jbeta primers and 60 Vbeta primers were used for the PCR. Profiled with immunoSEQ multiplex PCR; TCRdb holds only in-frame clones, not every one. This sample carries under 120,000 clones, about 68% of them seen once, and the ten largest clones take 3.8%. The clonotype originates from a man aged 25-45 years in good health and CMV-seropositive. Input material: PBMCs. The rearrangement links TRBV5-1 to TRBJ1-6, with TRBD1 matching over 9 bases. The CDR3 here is CASTFTGGAENSPLHF. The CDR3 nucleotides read TGCGCCAGCACTTTTACAGGGGGCGCGGAGAATTCACCCCTCCACTTT.